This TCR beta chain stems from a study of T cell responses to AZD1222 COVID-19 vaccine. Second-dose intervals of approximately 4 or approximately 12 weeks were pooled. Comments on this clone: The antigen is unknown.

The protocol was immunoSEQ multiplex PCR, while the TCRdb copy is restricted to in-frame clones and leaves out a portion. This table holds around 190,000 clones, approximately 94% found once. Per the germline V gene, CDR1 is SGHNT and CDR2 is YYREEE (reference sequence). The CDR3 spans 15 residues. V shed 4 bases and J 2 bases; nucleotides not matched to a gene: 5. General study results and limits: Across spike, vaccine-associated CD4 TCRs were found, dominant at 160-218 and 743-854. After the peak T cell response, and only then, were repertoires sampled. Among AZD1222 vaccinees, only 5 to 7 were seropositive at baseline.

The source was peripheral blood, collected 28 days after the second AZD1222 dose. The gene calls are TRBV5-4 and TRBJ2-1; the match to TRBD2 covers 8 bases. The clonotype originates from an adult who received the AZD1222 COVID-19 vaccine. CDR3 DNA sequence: TGTGCCAGCAGCCCGGGAGGGGGGACCTACAATGAGCAGTTCTTC. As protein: CASSPGGGTYNEQFF.